This T cell receptor beta chain was captured by sequencing in a study of cytomegalovirus exposure and HLA in healthy donors. Study summary: Among the approximately 400 genotyped donors, 65% to 85% were placed in the Caucasian-associated ancestry cluster.

Findings of the study overall: For presence/absence analyses, sequencing depth was assumed to be roughly uniform across donors. In a later analysis, TCR beta V- and J-gene trimming was associated with a missense DCLRE1C variant.

Of note for this clone: Its target is not known.

Amplification used 60 Vbeta primers and 13 Jbeta primers. TCRdb's copy holds only in-frame clones and misses some; the assay was immunoSEQ multiplex PCR. Of 95,000 to 150,000 clones listed, about three fifths were seen once; the top ten hold less than 9%. These donors, healthy bone marrow donors, were studied. The specimen was PBMCs. This TCR came from a woman aged 35 to 49 in good health and CMV-seropositive.

In nucleotides, the CDR3 is TGTGCCAGCAGTTTAAGCGGGGTGAGATACGAGCAGTACTTC. Translation: CASSLSGVRYEQYF. The chain couples TRBV28 to TRBJ2-7, with 7 nucleotides matching TRBD2. This CDR3 spans 14 amino acids. V was pared by 2 bases and J by 4 bases, with 5 bases of the junction left unmatched. The germline V gene encodes CDR1 MDHEN and CDR2 SYDVKM.